Shown below are 30 T cell receptor beta chains from a single sample sequenced in a study of T cells in Graves' hyperthyroidism and ophthalmopathy. Amplification of TCR beta CDR3 regions used RNA as the template. HTBI primers were the set used in a first-round RT-PCR of the TCR CDR3. TCRdb re-called the multiplex PCR reads with MiXCR, one entry per CDR3 protein. The repertoire has hundreds of thousands of distinct CDR3 sequences, 15% to 20% of them found once; the top ten carry 15% to 20%. Sequenced material: blood. The receptors originated from a woman between 18 and 30 years old with Graves' ophthalmopathy.

This clonotype was found many times. The V gene is TRBV6-1, the J gene TRBJ2-7; D is unclear. This CDR3 spans 12 amino acids. V lost 5 bases and J 4 bases, leaving 9 bases between the germline ends. Germline CDR1 reads MNHNS; CDR2 reads SASEGT. The CDR3 spells CASSPDKYEQYF. In nucleotides, the CDR3 is TGTGCCAGCAGTCCTGACAAATACGAGCAGTACTTC.

This clonotype has ten or more counts. The rearrangement joins TRBV13 to TRBJ1-2; D gene unclear. The CDR3 loop spans 15 amino acids. Per the germline V gene, CDR1 is PRHDT and CDR2 is FYEKMQ (reference sequence). V lost 4 bases and J lost 4, with 16 bases in between. In DNA form, the CDR3 reads TGTGCCAGCAGCTCCATACTGGGGATGCTCTATGGCTACACCTTC. Translated, it gives CASSSILGMLYGYTF.

This clonotype occurred a few times. V gene TRBV27 combines with J gene TRBJ1-4; D might be TRBD1 (5 bases). The V gene's germline CDR1 is MNHEY and CDR2 SMNVEV (reference sequence). The CDR3 consists of 14 residues. V lost 4 bases to trimming and J lost 5 bases, with 11 bases between them. The CDR3 loop reads CASSSGTWNEKLFF. The DNA of the CDR3 is TGTGCCAGCAGTTCAGGGACTTGGAATGAAAAACTGTTTTTT.

This clonotype was counted ten times or more. CDR3 region: CASSLAGVYNEQFF. Written as DNA, the CDR3 is TGCGCCAGCAGTTTAGCGGGAGTGTACAATGAGCAGTTCTTC. V is TRBV5-1 and J is TRBJ2-1, with TRBD2 matching over 9 bases. The CDR3 is 14 amino acids. J was trimmed by 4 bases and V by 5 bases; bases with no gene match: 4. The germline gives CDR1 SGHRS, CDR2 YFSETQ.

This clonotype was seen repeatedly, ten times or more. The chain has TRBV7-3 and TRBJ2-6; possibly TRBD1 for D (5 bases). V was shortened by 6 bases and J by 2 bases, with 11 bases between the two germline ends. This CDR3 region has 15 residues. Per germline, CDR1 SGHTA and CDR2 FQGTGA. The CDR3 nucleotides are TGTGCCAGCAGTCTTGGGGCCGCTGGGGCCAACGTCCTGACTTTC. Protein: CASSLGAAGANVLTF.

This clonotype appeared many times. This chain uses TRBV19 with TRBJ1-5, with TRBD1 matching 9 bases. J was trimmed by 6 bases and V by 6 bases; bases with no gene match: 9. The CDR3 spans 15 residues. CDR1 and CDR2 (germline): LNHDA, SQIVND (reference sequence). The CDR3 region has the DNA TGTGCCAGTAGCCTTCTGGGACAGGGCGGTCAGCCCCAGCATTTT. This encodes CASSLLGQGGQPQHF.

The chain carries TRBV7-2 and TRBJ2-1; TRBD2 agrees at 9 bases. Losses at the gene ends were 4 bases for V and 1 base for J; bases not matched to a gene: 5. The CDR3 extends over 16 amino acids. Per germline, CDR1 SGHTA and CDR2 FQGNSA. The CDR3 coding sequence is TGTGCCAGCAGCTCCGGACTAGCGCGATCCTACAATGAGCAGTTCTTC. Encoded protein: CASSSGLARSYNEQFF.

The chain employs TRBV28 and TRBJ2-3; TRBD1 matches at 12 bases. Germline CDR1 and CDR2: MDHEN and SYDVKM. The CDR3 totals 15 residues. Trimming took 3 bases from V and 4 from J; bases not matched to a gene: 2. The CDR3 nucleotides read TGTGCCAGCAGTTTGGGGACAGGGGGCTCAGATACGCAGTATTTT. Translating gives CASSLGTGGSDTQYF.

This clonotype showed up many times. This sequence joins TRBV11-1 and TRBJ1-1; D gene ambiguous. The germline V gene has CDR1 SGHAT and CDR2 FQDESV (reference sequence). The V and J ends lost 5 bases and 0 bases respectively, with 16 bases between them. This CDR3 contains 16 residues. In nucleotides, the CDR3 is TGTGCCAGCAGCCCGAAATCCCTTGGATTGAACACTGAAGCTTTCTTT. This translates into CASSPKSLGLNTEAFF.

This chain connects TRBV28 to TRBJ1-5, with D tentatively TRBD1 (6 bases). Looked up from germline, CDR1 is MDHEN and CDR2 is SYDVKM. The V end lost 4 bases, the J end lost 5 bases, and 18 bases lay between the germline ends. This CDR3 has 16 amino acids. CDR3 loop: CASSSLNPDSDQPQHF. CDR3 nucleotides: TGTGCCAGCAGTTCCCTAAACCCGGACAGTGATCAGCCCCAGCATTTT.

This clonotype was seen ten or more times. The chain has TRBV27 and TRBJ1-5, with D possibly being TRBD1 (6 bases). Looked up from germline, CDR1 is MNHEY and CDR2 is SMNVEV (reference sequence). V lost 4 bases, J lost 8 bases, and 9 bases lay in between. There are 12 residues in the CDR3. This CDR3 reads CASSSGGKPQHF. For the CDR3, the DNA is TGTGCCAGCAGTTCTGGGGGCAAGCCCCAGCATTTT.

This clonotype was picked up many times. This chain connects TRBV28 to TRBJ2-5; no clear D gene. The V gene's germline CDR1 is MDHEN and CDR2 SYDVKM. The CDR3 consists of 16 residues. V gave up 7 bases and J gave up 2 bases, with 20 bases separating them. This CDR3 reads CASTFRSGRQQETQYF. CDR3 DNA: TGTGCCAGCACCTTCAGATCGGGCAGGCAACAAGAGACCCAGTACTTC.

There are many counts of this clonotype. The V call is TRBV27, the J call TRBJ2-7; D possibly corresponds to TRBD1 (7 bases). The CDR3 has 15 residues. Trimming pared 1 base from V and 7 bases from J, leaving 17 bases between. The germline gives CDR1 MNHEY, CDR2 SMNVEV (reference sequence). Written as DNA, the CDR3 is TGTGCCAGCAGTTTATTGGGAGGAGGGGGCAAAGAGCAGTACTTC. Residues: CASSLLGGGGKEQYF.

This clonotype showed up many times. V and J are TRBV3-1 and TRBJ1-1; D uncertain. The length of the CDR3 is 12 residues. The germline V gene encodes CDR1 LGHDT and CDR2 YNNKEL (reference sequence). Between the trimmed V and J ends, which lost 0 bases and 4 bases, there was a span of 3 bases. The CDR3 bases are TGTGCCAGCAGCCAAGAGCCCACTGAAGCTTTCTTT. The encoded protein is CASSQEPTEAFF. Together with reference TRBV3-1 and TRBJ1-1, the CDR3 gives the full variable domain: DTAVSQTPKYLVTQMGNDKSIKCEQNLGHDTMYWYKQDSKKFLKIMFSYNNKELIINETVPNRFSPKSPDKAHLNLHINSLELGDSAVYFCASSQEPTEAFFGQGTRLTVV.

In DNA, the CDR3 is TGTGCCAGCAGCTTAACAGGGGCGATCGGGGAGCTGTTTTTT. Translating it yields CASSLTGAIGELFF. The rearrangement joins TRBV7-6 to TRBJ2-2; 7 bases agree with TRBD1. There are 14 residues in the CDR3. Trimming removed 2 bases from V and 7 bases from J; junction bases left unmatched: 4. The germline V gene encodes CDR1 SGHVS and CDR2 FNYEAQ.

The rearrangement uses TRBV7-2 and TRBJ1-1; tentatively, D is TRBD1 (6 bases). There are 14 residues in the CDR3. V was pared by 4 bases and J by 4 bases, with 13 bases between. The germline V gene encodes CDR1 SGHTA and CDR2 FQGNSA. CDR3 residues: CASSSQGPVTEAFF. CDR3 sequence (DNA): TGTGCCAGCAGCTCTCAGGGGCCCGTCACTGAAGCTTTCTTT.

This clonotype was detected ten times or more. V is TRBV28 and J is TRBJ2-7; 8 bases match TRBD1. Germline-derived CDR1 and CDR2 are MDHEN and SYDVKM. V trimming: 3 bases; J trimming: 6 bases; junction bases outside the gene matches: 7. The CDR3 has 14 amino acids. This CDR3 is CASSLRQGAGEQYF. The CDR3 DNA sequence: TGTGCCAGCAGTTTGCGGCAGGGGGCGGGCGAGCAGTACTTC.

This clonotype occurred a few times. CDR3 nucleotide sequence: TGTGCCACCAGCGGGAGTCCGAGGAATTCACCCCTCCACTTT. It encodes CATSGSPRNSPLHF. The chain combines TRBV15 with TRBJ1-6, with D unresolved. Germline V gene sequence: CDR1 LNHNV, CDR2 YYDKDF (reference sequence). Trimming removed 5 bases from V and 7 bases from J, with 12 bases in between. This CDR3 has 14 amino acids.

J is TRBJ2-1 and V is TRBV6-1; maybe TRBD1 (5 bases). Trimming left V 6 bases short and J 1 base short, with 10 bases between. This CDR3 is built from 14 residues. Germline CDR1 reads MNHNS; CDR2 reads SASEGT. The CDR3 here is CASSHRQSYNEQFF. The CDR3 DNA is TGTGCCAGCAGCCACCGACAGTCCTACAATGAGCAGTTCTTC.

This clonotype was found a few times. The chain couples TRBV6-1 to TRBJ1-5, with D hard to call. Germline V gene lookup returns CDR1 MNHNS and CDR2 SASEGT. The CDR3 covers 13 residues. The ends were cut back, 7 bases at V and 5 bases at J, with 12 bases in the middle. The CDR3 coding sequence is TGTGCCAGCACTTCGACGGTTGATCAGCCCCAGCATTTT. It specifies CASTSTVDQPQHF.

The chain is built from TRBV28 and TRBJ1-3; 7 positions agree with TRBD1. This CDR3 is built from 16 residues. Germline CDR1 is MDHEN and CDR2 is SYDVKM. Trimming at V came to 8 bases and at J to 0 bases, leaving 10 bases not matched to a gene. The DNA of the CDR3 is TGTGCCAGCGGACCGATGGGGACAGACTCTGGAAACACCATATATTTT. Protein: CASGPMGTDSGNTIYF.

This clonotype occurred many times. The V gene is TRBV20-1, the J gene TRBJ2-3; perhaps TRBD2 as D (6 bases). Germline lookup yields CDR1 DFQATT and CDR2 SNEGSKA (reference sequence). This CDR3 is 14 amino acids long. Trimming shortened V by 6 bases and J by 4 bases, and 17 bases separated the two germline ends. The CDR3 is CSASAGSYADTQYF. CDR3 nucleotide sequence: TGCAGTGCCTCGGCCGGGAGTTACGCAGATACGCAGTATTTT.

The gene calls are TRBV11-3 and TRBJ2-2, with 8 bases fitting TRBD2. Trimming cost V 4 bases and J 9 bases; bases outside gene matches: 19. The CDR3 extends over 18 amino acids. The germline V gene has CDR1 SGHNT and CDR2 YENEEA. CDR3: CASSSPQTGGGLDWELFF. The CDR3 DNA reads TGTGCCAGCAGCTCCCCTCAGACGGGGGGGGGCCTCGATTGGGAGCTGTTTTTT.

V and J are TRBV6-2 or TRBV6-3 and TRBJ1-2; TRBD1 matches 7 bases. This CDR3 region has 15 residues. CDR1 and CDR2 (germline): MNHEY, SVGEGT. J was trimmed by 9 bases and V by 6 bases; bases with no gene match: 16. Here the CDR3 reads CASSQDQGQAGRYTF. Here the CDR3 DNA reads TGTGCCAGCAGCCAAGATCAAGGACAGGCGGGACGCTACACCTTC.

This clonotype occurred many times. The J gene is TRBJ2-1, the V gene TRBV2; 9 nucleotides agree with TRBD1. Germline CDR1 is SNHLY and CDR2 is FYNNEI. This CDR3 region has 18 residues. V was pared by 8 bases and J by 0 bases, with 14 bases of the junction left unmatched. This CDR3 is CASHVLRDRAPSYNEQFF. CDR3 coding DNA: TGTGCCAGCCACGTACTGCGGGACAGGGCGCCCTCCTACAATGAGCAGTTCTTC.

Ten or more counts support this clonotype. A read error may account for a junction end that differs from germline. This rearrangement joins TRBV7-7 to TRBJ2-5; a possible D gene is TRBD2 (5 bases). Germline assignment: CDR1 SSHAT and CDR2 FNYEAQ (reference sequence). The CDR3 consists of 12 residues. CDR3: CASSFGKETQYF. As DNA, the CDR3 is TGTGCTAGCAGCTTCGGGAAAGAGACCCAGTACTTC.

This clonotype showed up many times. V is TRBV7-9 and J is TRBJ2-7, with D perhaps TRBD1 (5 bases). Germline CDR1 reads SEHNR; CDR2 reads FQNEAQ (reference sequence). Trimming stripped 3 bases from V and 2 bases from J, with 11 bases between. CDR3 length: 14 amino acids. This chain's CDR3 is CASSFSTDAYEQYF. CDR3 nucleotide sequence: TGTGCCAGCAGCTTTTCGACAGATGCCTACGAGCAGTACTTC.

The sample holds many counts of this clonotype. The chain links TRBV7-9 to TRBJ2-3; D not resolved. The CDR3 spans 13 residues. Trimming cost V 2 bases and J 4 bases, with 7 bases left between them. The germline V gene has CDR1 SEHNR and CDR2 FQNEAQ (reference sequence). The CDR3 region has the DNA TGTGCCAGCAGCTTATGGGTAGCAGATACGCAGTATTTT. It specifies CASSLWVADTQYF.

This clonotype was detected ten times or more. The V call is TRBV20-1, the J call TRBJ2-7; no clear D gene. CDR3 length: 15 amino acids. CDR1 is DFQATT and CDR2 is SNEGSKA in the germline V gene (reference sequence). V gave up 3 bases and J gave up 1 base, with 16 bases separating them. CDR3: CSASTRLASSYEQYF. CDR3 nucleotides: TGCAGTGCTAGCACGCGGCTGGCCTCGTCCTACGAGCAGTACTTC.

This clonotype was counted between two and nine times. The V gene is TRBV20-1, the J gene TRBJ1-5; D is possibly TRBD1 (5 bases). Germline loops: CDR1 DFQATT, CDR2 SNEGSKA (reference sequence). V dropped 2 bases and J dropped 6 bases, with 14 bases sitting between them. The CDR3 covers 14 residues. The CDR3 sequence: CSARSYTGAQPQHF. CDR3 in DNA: TGCAGTGCTAGATCTTACACCGGGGCTCAGCCCCAGCATTTT.